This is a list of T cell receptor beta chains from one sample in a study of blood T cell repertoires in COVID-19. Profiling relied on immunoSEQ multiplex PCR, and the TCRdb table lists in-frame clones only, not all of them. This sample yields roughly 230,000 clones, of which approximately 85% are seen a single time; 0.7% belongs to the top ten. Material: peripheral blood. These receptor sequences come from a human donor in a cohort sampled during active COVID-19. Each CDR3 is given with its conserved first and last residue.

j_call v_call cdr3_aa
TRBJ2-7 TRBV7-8 CASSSSTSEGSYEQYF
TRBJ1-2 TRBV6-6 CASSYFSPRGSGGYTF
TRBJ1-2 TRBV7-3 CASSETGKNGYTF
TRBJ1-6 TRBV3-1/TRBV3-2 CASSVLSHLSDSPSSPLHF
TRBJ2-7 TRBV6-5 CARTPGQAYEQYF
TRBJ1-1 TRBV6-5 CASTKERAGVEAFF
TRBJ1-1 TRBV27 CASSSPDRNTEAFF
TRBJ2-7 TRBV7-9 CASSPPGLAGVAPEQYF
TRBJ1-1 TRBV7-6 CASSSTPLTGLMNTEAFF
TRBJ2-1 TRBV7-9 CASSLLNLGGNEQFF
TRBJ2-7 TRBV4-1 CASSQTRSYEQYF
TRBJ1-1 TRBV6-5 CASTDRDRNTEAFF
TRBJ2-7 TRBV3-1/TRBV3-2 CASSLFSSDEQYF
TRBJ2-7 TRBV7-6 CASSLAGTGGSYEQYF
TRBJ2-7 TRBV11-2 CASGWGEFYEQYF
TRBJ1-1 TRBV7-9 CASSLSDRTEAFF
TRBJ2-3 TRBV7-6 CASSFAGNTDTQYF
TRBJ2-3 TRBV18 CASSRDLATDTQYF
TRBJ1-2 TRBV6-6 CASSRDREILYGYTF